This entry features one TCR beta chain sequence. Its binding antigen is unknown. The record has no base qualities; no much larger clone is one base away. The germline V gene gives CDR1 as SNHLY and CDR2 as FYNNEI. V is pruned by 5 bases and J by 1 base, leaving 4 bases of the junction without a gene match. From the cysteine up to the phenylalanine, the CDR3 has a length of 14 residues. The kept DNA is CDR3 alone, 42 bases in frame from the first base. The sample is drawn from a study of blood T cell repertoires in COVID-19 (dated by TCRdb to 2019 to 2021). In terms of the full investigation: Collaborator samples came from the United States, Italy and Spain and covered acute and convalescent phases of COVID-19. The prospective study material was composed of cDNA or gDNA derived from T cells, B-cell-depleted T cells, or PBMCs. Deeply sampled blood TCRbeta repertoires from subjects exposed to, actively infected with, or recovered from COVID-19 were included in the dataset. The repertoires were released in a freely available public database meant as a resource for research on the immune response to SARS-CoV-2. The samples were drawn from the first 160 participants of the ongoing ImmuneRACE study and from about 1,200 subjects provided by 6 global collaborators. The sample metadata nearly always contained a de-identified subject ID, COVID-19 status, age in years and sex. HLA class I and class II types, where available, came from metadata supplied by the sample provider rather than from assay-based typing. Beyond this particular receptor, the publication reports: How much clinical and demographic metadata was included differed by source and by participant, and the metadata was provided uncurated.

The immunoSEQ Assay, a bias-controlled multiplex PCR, was used to amplify TCRbeta CDR3 regions from genomic DNA. The published analysis was carried out like this. Nucleated cell counts per sample were estimated from amplification of reference gene primers within the assay. To quantify the absolute abundance of each unique TCRbeta CDR3 rearrangement, sequence reads were collapsed and filtered. Productive Simpson clonality was computed per sample as the square root of Simpson's diversity index over productive rearrangements. TCRdb's version of the immuneACCESS table is confined to in-frame rearrangements and falls short of the full clone set. An unresolved V gene accounts for under half of the shortfall where checked; the remainder is of unknown origin. The V and J calls and clone size were taken over from that table, and D and trimming were inferred from the DNA. The sample profile shows 25,000 to 35,000 clones; over 75% of them were found once. The leading ten clones occupy around 15% of the sample.

Whole blood was collected in K2EDTA tubes by collaborating institutions according to the institutions' own protocols. Collaborator samples were shipped for TCRbeta analysis as frozen whole blood, isolated PBMCs, or DNA extracted from either sample type. This clonotype was obtained from a woman in her sixties with acute or convalescent COVID-19. Specimen: peripheral blood. This receptor chain uses TRBV2 and TRBJ2-7; TRBD1 aligns with 8 central bases. The sequenced DNA is TGTGCCAGCAGTTTACAGGGGGAATCCTACGAGCAGTACTTC. This gives the protein CASSLQGESYEQYF.